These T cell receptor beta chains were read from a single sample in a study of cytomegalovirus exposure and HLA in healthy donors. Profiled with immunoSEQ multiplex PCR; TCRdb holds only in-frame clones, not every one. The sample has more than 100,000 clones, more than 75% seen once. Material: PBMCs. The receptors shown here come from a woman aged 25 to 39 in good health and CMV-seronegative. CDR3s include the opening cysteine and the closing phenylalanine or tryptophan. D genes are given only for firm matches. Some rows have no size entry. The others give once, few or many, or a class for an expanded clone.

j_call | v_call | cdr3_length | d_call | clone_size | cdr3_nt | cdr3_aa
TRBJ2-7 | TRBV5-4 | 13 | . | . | TGTGCCAGCAGCTTGACGGGGAGCTACGAGCAGTACTTC | CASSLTGSYEQYF
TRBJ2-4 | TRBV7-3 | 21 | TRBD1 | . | TGTGCCAGCAGCTTAACTGTAGGGACAGGTATACTCGTGTTGACCAAAAACATTCAGTACTTC | CASSLTVGTGILVLTKNIQYF
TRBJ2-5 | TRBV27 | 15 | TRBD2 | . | TGTGCCAGCAGTTTAAGAGGACTAGAGTCCGAGACCCAGTACTTC | CASSLRGLESETQYF
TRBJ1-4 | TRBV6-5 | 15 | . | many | TGTGCCAGCAGTTACTCGACGCCAGGGAGGGGAAAACTGTTTTTT | CASSYSTPGRGKLFF
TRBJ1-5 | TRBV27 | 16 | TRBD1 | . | TGTGCCAGCAGACCAAACAGGGGGGGCGTAAGTCAGCCCCAGCATTTT | CASRPNRGGVSQPQHF
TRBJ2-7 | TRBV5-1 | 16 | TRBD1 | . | TGCGCCAGCAGCTTGGCCGGGACAGGGGGCTCCTACGAGCAGTACTTC | CASSLAGTGGSYEQYF
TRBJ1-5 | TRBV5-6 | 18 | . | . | TGTGCCAGCAGCTCATGGGAGGGCAGTCCTATTGGCAATCAGCCCCAGCATTTT | CASSSWEGSPIGNQPQHF
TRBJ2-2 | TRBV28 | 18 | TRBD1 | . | TGTGCCAGCAGTCCCGACGCACAGGGGATTATGAACACCGGGGAGCTGTTTTTT | CASSPDAQGIMNTGELFF
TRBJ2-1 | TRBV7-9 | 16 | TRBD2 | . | TGTGCCAGCAGGTCCGGGACTAGCGGGGCCTACAATGAGCAGTTCTTC | CASRSGTSGAYNEQFF
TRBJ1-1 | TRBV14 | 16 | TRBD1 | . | TGTGCCAGCAGCCCATACAGGGGTAGTGTCGGCACTGAAGCTTTCTTT | CASSPYRGSVGTEAFF
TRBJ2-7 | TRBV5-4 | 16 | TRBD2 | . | TGTGCCAGCAGCTCGACAATGGGGGAGGGGACCCACGAGCAGTACTTC | CASSSTMGEGTHEQYF
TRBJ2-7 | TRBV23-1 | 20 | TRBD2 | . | TGCGCCAGCAGTCAATTCTCCGGGACTAGCGGGAGGGACAGGTCCTACGAGCAGTACTTC | CASSQFSGTSGRDRSYEQYF
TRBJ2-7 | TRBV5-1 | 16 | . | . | TGCGCCAGCAGCTCTTGGGCCCCTCGGGGTACCTACGAGCAGTACTTC | CASSSWAPRGTYEQYF
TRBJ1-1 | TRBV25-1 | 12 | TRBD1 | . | TGTGCCAGCTTTTCGGGCAGGGGGGACGCTTTCTTT | CASFSGRGDAFF
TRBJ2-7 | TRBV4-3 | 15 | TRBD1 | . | TGCGCCAGCAGCCGGGCCGGGACAGATACCTACGAGCAGTACTTC | CASSRAGTDTYEQYF
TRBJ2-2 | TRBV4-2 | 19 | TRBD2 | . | TGTGCCAGCAGCCAAGCCGGGACTAGCGGGAGCCTTGACACCGGGGAGCTGTTTTTT | CASSQAGTSGSLDTGELFF
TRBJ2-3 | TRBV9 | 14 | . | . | TGTGCCAGCGGACTTGGGGGGGCAACAGATACGCAGTATTTT | CASGLGGATDTQYF
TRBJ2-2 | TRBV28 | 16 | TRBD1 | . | TGTGCCAGCACTTACCCCACAGGGGGGAACACCGGGGAGCTGTTTTTT | CASTYPTGGNTGELFF
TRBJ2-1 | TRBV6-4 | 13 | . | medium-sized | TGTGCCAGCAGTGAGACAGCAAACAATGAGCAGTTCTTC | CASSETANNEQFF
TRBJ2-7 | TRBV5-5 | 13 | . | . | TGTGCCAGCAGCTTGGATAGGGGCCACGAGCAGTACTTC | CASSLDRGHEQYF
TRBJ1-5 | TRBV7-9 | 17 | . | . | TGTGCCAGCAGCTTAAGTGCACGGAGGCGCGGCAATCAGCCCCAGCATTTT | CASSLSARRRGNQPQHF
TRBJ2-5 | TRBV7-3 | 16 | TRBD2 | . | TGTGCCAGCAGCAAACGGGGTAGCGGGAGACAAGAGACCCAGTACTTC | CASSKRGSGRQETQYF
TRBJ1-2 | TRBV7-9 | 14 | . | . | TGTGCCAGCAGCTTAGGGGGACATGCGGGCGGCTACACCTTC | CASSLGGHAGGYTF
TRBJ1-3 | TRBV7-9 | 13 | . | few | TGTGCCAGCAATCGGGACTCTGGAAACACCATATATTTT | CASNRDSGNTIYF
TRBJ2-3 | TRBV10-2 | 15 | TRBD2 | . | TGCGCCAGCAAAATTAGCGGGAGCCGCCCAGATACGCAGTATTTT | CASKISGSRPDTQYF
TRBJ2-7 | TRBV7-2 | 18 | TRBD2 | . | TGTGCCAGCAGCTTAGGCCCGACTAGCGGGGGCCCTCCCTACGAGCAGTACTTC | CASSLGPTSGGPPYEQYF
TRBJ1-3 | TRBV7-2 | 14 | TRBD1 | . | TGTGCCAGCAGCTTACAGGGGGCGGGAAACACCATATATTTT | CASSLQGAGNTIYF
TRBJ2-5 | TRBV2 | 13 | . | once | TGTGCCAGCAGGGGGCCGCGGCAAGAGACCCAGTACTTC | CASRGPRQETQYF
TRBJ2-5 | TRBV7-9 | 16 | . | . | TGTGCCAGCAGCCGCCTGGGGGCAAGTACAAGAGAAACCCAGTACTTC | CASSRLGASTRETQYF
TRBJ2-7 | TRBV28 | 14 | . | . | TGTGCCAGTACCCCGAGAGGTAGCTCCTACGAGCAGTACTTC | CASTPRGSSYEQYF
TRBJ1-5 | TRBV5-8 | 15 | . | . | TGTGCCAGCAGCTTGGCCGGGCGGGGCCGTCAGCCCCAGCATTTT | CASSLAGRGRQPQHF
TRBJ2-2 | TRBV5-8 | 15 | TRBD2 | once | TGTGCCAGCAGCTTGGAGCTAGCGGGAGCCGGGGAGCTGTTTTTT | CASSLELAGAGELFF
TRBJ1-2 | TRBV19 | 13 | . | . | TGTGCCAGTAGTATCGACAGGTCCTATGGCTACACCTTC | CASSIDRSYGYTF
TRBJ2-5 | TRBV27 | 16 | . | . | TGTGCCAGCATCACCACAAGGGGGGGGGAGGGAGAGACCCAGTACTTC | CASITTRGGEGETQYF
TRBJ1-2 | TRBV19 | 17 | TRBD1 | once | TGTGCCAGTAGTATGGAACCCGGTCGGGACAGGGTCCATGGCTACACCTTC | CASSMEPGRDRVHGYTF
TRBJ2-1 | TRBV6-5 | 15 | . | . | TGTGCCAGCAGTTACTCGAGGGCGGGCGGTAATGAGCAGTTCTTC | CASSYSRAGGNEQFF
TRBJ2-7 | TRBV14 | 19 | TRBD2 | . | TGTGCCAGCAGCCAAGATCAGATAACTAGCGGGTTTAGCTCCTACGAGCAGTACTTC | CASSQDQITSGFSSYEQYF
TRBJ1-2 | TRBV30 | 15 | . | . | TGTGCCTGGATCCAACCTCCGGGGATGAGCCATGGCTACACCTTC | CAWIQPPGMSHGYTF
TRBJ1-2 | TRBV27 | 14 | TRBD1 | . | TGTGCCAGCAGTTTAGGACAGGGGAAGTATGGCTACACCTTC | CASSLGQGKYGYTF
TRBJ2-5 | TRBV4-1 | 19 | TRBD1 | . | TGCGCCAGCAGCCAAGATGGGTTGGGGACAGGAGGGGTCCGGGAGACCCAGTACTTC | CASSQDGLGTGGVRETQYF